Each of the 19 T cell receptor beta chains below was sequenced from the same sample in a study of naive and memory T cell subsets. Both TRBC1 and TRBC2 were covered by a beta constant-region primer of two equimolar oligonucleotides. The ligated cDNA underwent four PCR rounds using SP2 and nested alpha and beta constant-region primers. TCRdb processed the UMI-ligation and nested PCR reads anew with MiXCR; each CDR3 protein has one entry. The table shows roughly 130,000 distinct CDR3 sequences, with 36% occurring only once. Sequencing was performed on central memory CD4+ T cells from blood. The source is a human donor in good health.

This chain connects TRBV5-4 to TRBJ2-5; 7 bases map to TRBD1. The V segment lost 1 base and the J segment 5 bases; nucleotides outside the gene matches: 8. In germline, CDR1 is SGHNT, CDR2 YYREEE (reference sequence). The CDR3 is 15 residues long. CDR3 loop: CASSLSNRGVETQYF. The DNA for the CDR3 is TGTGCCAGCAGCTTGAGTAACAGGGGAGTGGAGACCCAGTACTTC.

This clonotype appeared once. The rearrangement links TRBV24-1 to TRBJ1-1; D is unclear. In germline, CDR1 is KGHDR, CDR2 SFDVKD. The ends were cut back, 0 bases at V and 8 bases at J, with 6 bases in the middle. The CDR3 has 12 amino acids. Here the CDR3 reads CATSDLIGEAFF. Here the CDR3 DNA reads TGTGCCACCAGTGATTTGATAGGGGAAGCTTTCTTT.

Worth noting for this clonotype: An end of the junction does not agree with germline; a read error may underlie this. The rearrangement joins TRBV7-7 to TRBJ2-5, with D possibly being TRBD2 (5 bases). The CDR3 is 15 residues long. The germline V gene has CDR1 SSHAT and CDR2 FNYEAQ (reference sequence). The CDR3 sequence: CASSVVTGGAETQYF. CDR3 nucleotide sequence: TGTGCTAGCAGCGTCGTGACTGGAGGAGCCGAGACCCAGTACTTC.

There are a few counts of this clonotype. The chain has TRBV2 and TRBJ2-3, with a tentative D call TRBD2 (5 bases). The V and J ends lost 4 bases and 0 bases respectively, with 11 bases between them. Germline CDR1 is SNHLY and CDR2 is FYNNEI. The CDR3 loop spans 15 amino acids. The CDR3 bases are TGTGCCAGCAGTGGACTAACCATTAGCACAGATACGCAGTATTTT. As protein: CASSGLTISTDTQYF.

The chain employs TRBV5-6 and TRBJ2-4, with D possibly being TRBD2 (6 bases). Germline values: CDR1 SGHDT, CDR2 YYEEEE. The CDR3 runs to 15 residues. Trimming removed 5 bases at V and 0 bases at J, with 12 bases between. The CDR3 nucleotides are TGTGCCAGCAGAAAGGAGGGGTTAGCCAAAAACATTCAGTACTTC. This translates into CASRKEGLAKNIQYF.

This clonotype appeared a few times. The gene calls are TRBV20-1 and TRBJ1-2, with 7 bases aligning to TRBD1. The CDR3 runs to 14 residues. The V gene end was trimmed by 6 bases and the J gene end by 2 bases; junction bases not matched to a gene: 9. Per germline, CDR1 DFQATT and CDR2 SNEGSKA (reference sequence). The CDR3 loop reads CSAETGAGNYGYTF. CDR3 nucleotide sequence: TGCAGTGCAGAAACAGGGGCTGGGAACTATGGCTACACCTTC.

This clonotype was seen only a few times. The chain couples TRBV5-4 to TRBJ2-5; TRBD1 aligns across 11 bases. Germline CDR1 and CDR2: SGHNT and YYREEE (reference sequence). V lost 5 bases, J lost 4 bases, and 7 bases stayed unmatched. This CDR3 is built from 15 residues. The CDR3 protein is CASSKGQGELETQYF. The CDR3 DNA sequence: TGTGCCAGCAGTAAGGGACAGGGGGAGTTAGAGACCCAGTACTTC.

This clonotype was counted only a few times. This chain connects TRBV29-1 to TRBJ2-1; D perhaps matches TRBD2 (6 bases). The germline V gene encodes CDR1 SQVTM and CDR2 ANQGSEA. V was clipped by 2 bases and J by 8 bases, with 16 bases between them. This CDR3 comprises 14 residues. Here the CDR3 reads CSVELAPLSDEQFF. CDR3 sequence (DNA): TGCAGCGTTGAACTAGCGCCTCTCTCAGATGAGCAGTTCTTC.

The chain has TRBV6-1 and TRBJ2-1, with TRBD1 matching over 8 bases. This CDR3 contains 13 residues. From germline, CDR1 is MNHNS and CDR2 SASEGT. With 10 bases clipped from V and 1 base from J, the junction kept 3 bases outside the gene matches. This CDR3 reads CATRQGSYNEQFF. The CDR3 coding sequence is TGTGCCACCCGACAGGGGTCCTACAATGAGCAGTTCTTC.

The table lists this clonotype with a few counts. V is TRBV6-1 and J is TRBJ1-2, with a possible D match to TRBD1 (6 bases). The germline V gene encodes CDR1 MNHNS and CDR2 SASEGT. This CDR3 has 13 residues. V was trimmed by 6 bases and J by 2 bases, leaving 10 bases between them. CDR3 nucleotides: TGTGCCAGCAGCTGGGACAAGAACTATGGCTACACCTTC. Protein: CASSWDKNYGYTF.

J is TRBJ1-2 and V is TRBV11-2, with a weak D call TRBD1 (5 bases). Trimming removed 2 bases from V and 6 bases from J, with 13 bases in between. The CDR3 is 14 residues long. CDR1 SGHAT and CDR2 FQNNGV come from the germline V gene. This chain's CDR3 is CASSLSRDVHGYTF. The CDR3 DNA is TGTGCCAGCAGCTTATCCAGGGACGTTCATGGCTACACCTTC. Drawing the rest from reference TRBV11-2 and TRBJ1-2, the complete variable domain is EAGVAQSPRYKIIEKRQSVAFWCNPISGHATLYWYQQILGQGPKLLIQFQNNGVVDDSQLPKDRFSAERLKGVDSTLKIQPAKLEDSAVYLCASSLSRDVHGYTFGSGTRLTVV.

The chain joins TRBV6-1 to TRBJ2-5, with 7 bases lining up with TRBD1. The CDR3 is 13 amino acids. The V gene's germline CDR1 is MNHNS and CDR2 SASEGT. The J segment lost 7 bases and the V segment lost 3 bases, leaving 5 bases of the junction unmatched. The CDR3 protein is CASSEGRGRTQYF. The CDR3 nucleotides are TGTGCCAGCAGTGAGGGTAGGGGGCGGACCCAGTACTTC.

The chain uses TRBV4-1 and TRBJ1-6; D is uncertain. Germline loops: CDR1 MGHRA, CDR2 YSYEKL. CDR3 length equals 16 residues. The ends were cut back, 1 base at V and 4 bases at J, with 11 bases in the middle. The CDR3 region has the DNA TGCGCCAGCAGCCAAGCTCAGATCCTATATAATTCACCCCTCCACTTT. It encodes CASSQAQILYNSPLHF.

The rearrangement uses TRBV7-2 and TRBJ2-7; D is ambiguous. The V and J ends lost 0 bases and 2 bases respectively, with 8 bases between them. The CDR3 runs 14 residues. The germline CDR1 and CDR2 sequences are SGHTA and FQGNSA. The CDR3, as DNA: TGTGCCAGCAGCTTAGCCCTGGCAGCCTACGAGCAGTACTTC. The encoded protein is CASSLALAAYEQYF.

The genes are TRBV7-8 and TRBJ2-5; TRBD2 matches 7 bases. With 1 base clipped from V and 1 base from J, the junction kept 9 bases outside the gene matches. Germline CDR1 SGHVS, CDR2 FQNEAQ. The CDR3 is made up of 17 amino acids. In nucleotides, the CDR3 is TGTGCCAGCAGCTTAGTGGTAACGGGAGGAAGCCAAGAGACCCAGTACTTC. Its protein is CASSLVVTGGSQETQYF.

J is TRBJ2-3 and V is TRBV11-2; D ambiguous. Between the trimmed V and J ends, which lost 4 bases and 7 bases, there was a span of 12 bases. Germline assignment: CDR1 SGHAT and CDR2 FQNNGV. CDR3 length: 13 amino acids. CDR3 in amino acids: CASSSSPGYTQYF. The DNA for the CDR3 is TGTGCCAGCAGCTCCAGCCCGGGCTATACGCAGTATTTT.

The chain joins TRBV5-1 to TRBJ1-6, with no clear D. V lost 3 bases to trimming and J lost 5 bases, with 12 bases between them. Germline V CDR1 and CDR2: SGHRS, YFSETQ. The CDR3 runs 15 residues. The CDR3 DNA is TGCGCCAGCAGCTCCGGACGGCCTAATAATTCACCCCTCCACTTT. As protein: CASSSGRPNNSPLHF.

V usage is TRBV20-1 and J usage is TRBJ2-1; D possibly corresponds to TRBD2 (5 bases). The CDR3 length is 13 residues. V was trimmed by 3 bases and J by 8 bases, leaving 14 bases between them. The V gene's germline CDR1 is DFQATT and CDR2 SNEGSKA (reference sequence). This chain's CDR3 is CSARDSSFYEQFF. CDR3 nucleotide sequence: TGCAGTGCTAGGGACTCTAGCTTCTATGAGCAGTTCTTC.

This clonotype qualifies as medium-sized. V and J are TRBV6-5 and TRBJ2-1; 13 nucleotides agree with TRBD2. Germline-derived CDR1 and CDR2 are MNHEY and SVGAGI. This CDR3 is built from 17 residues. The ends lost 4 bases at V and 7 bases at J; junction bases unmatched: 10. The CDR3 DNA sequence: TGTGCCAGCAGTTCGATACAGAGGACTAGCGGGAGTAATGAGCAGTTCTTC. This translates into CASSSIQRTSGSNEQFF.